These 27 T cell receptor beta chains came from one sample sequenced in a study of blood T cell repertoires in COVID-19. Profiled with immunoSEQ multiplex PCR; TCRdb holds only in-frame clones, not every one. The data show about 170,000 clones, 80% to 90% seen once. The sequenced material came from peripheral blood. These receptors all stem from a woman aged 80 or over with acute or convalescent COVID-19.

A note on this clone: Other nucleotide sequences from this sample produce the same CDR3. The J gene is TRBJ1-1, the V gene TRBV7-6; the D is unclear. The V end was cut by 0 bases, the J end by 4 bases, with 6 bases between. The CDR3 is 13 residues long. CDR1 SGHVS and CDR2 FNYEAQ come from the germline V gene. Written as DNA, the CDR3 is TGTGCCAGCAGCTTAGCGCGGGGCACTGAAGCTTTCTTT. This codes for CASSLARGTEAFF.

The CDR3 DNA sequence: TGTGCCAGTAGTCTTCTCCCCGCGGGGGGAACTGAAGCTTTCTTT. This translates into CASSLLPAGGTEAFF. V is TRBV19 and J is TRBJ1-1, with D perhaps matching TRBD1 (5 bases). Trimming cost V 5 bases and J 5 bases, with 18 bases left between them. This CDR3 contains 15 residues. The germline gives CDR1 LNHDA, CDR2 SQIVND (reference sequence).

J is TRBJ2-2 and V is TRBV7-9, with TRBD2 matching 8 bases. The CDR3 extends over 14 amino acids. Germline CDR1 is SEHNR and CDR2 is FQNEAQ (reference sequence). V dropped 7 bases and J dropped 5; count of bases not matched to a gene: 6. Written as DNA, the CDR3 is TGTGCCAGCACCCTGGGCGGGGGGACCGGGGAGCTGTTTTTT. Translated: CASTLGGGTGELFF.

V usage is TRBV7-2 and J usage is TRBJ2-1, with 7 bases aligning to TRBD2. CDR3 length: 18 residues. The germline V gene has CDR1 SGHTA and CDR2 FQGNSA. Unmatched junction bases numbered 11, after V lost 3 bases and J lost 0 bases. Written as DNA, the CDR3 is TGTGCCAGCAGCTTTTATTCTTTCGGGGGGAGCTCCTACAATGAGCAGTTCTTC. This translates into CASSFYSFGGSSYNEQFF.

The V call is TRBV3-1 (or the pseudogene TRBV3-2), the J call TRBJ1-2; 7 nucleotides line up with TRBD1. Germline CDR1 is LGHDT and CDR2 is YNNKEL (reference sequence). J gave up 8 bases and V 4 bases, and 13 bases lay outside the gene matches. This CDR3 region has 15 residues. The CDR3 nucleotides are TGTGCCAGCAGCCCCCGGGAGGGGGCGCGAGGGGGCTACACCTTC. Protein: CASSPREGARGGYTF.

The table lists this clone with a count of one. The chain recombines TRBV30 with TRBJ1-2; D remains ambiguous. The germline gives CDR1 GTSNPN, CDR2 SVGIG (reference sequence). Trimming removed 2 bases at V and 4 bases at J, with 11 bases between. CDR3 length: 13 residues. The CDR3 loop is CAWSKPNTYGYTF. CDR3 nucleotides: TGTGCCTGGAGTAAGCCCAATACCTATGGCTACACCTTC.

The chain couples TRBV10-3 to TRBJ1-2; 8 bases align to TRBD1. J gave up 2 bases and V 4 bases, and 6 bases lay outside the gene matches. The CDR3 covers 15 residues. CDR1 is ENHRY, CDR2 SYGVKD, per germline. The CDR3 loop is CAISGNRGENYGYTF. CDR3 DNA: TGTGCCATCAGTGGTAACAGGGGGGAAAACTATGGCTACACCTTC.

V and J are TRBV5-4 and TRBJ1-2; D perhaps matches TRBD1 (6 bases). The CDR3 length is 15 residues. CDR1 SGHNT and CDR2 YYREEE come from the germline V gene (reference sequence). The V gene lost 2 bases and the J gene lost 3 bases, with 14 bases spanning the gap. The CDR3 here is CASSLGGIRDYGYTF. CDR3 sequence (DNA): TGTGCCAGCAGCTTAGGGGGTATTAGGGACTATGGCTACACCTTC.

This clone was recorded only once. The chain uses TRBV7-8 and TRBJ2-7; no clear D. V gave up 1 base and J gave up 2 bases, with 12 bases separating them. CDR1 and CDR2 from the germline V gene are SGHVS and FQNEAQ. CDR3 size: 15 residues. Here the CDR3 reads CASSLEPTPPYEQYF. DNA of the CDR3: TGTGCCAGCAGCTTAGAACCGACACCTCCCTACGAGCAGTACTTC.

This clone was observed a few times. This chain links TRBV12-5 with TRBJ2-7; TRBD2 aligns across 7 bases. J lost 6 bases, V lost 7 bases, and 12 bases had no gene match. Per the germline V gene, CDR1 is LGHNT and CDR2 is FRNRAP. There are 14 residues in the CDR3. The CDR3 nucleotides are TGTGCTAGTGCCCCGGGGACGGAGCGGGGCGAGCAGTACTTC. Protein product: CASAPGTERGEQYF.

V is TRBV18 and J is TRBJ2-2, with 9 bases fitting TRBD1. The CDR3 covers 15 residues. The germline V gene has CDR1 KGHSH and CDR2 LQKENI. With 6 bases clipped from V and 3 bases from J, the junction kept 5 bases outside the gene matches. The CDR3 DNA is TGTGCCAGCTCCGGGACAGGGTGGTACACCGGGGAGCTGTTTTTT. Translating it yields CASSGTGWYTGELFF.

The chain employs TRBV30 and TRBJ1-4; no firm D call. The ends were cut back, 7 bases at V and 5 bases at J, with 14 bases in the middle. The CDR3 consists of 13 residues. The germline CDR1 and CDR2 sequences are GTSNPN and SVGIG (reference sequence). The CDR3: CASRPNGNEKLFF. The DNA of the CDR3 is TGTGCCTCCAGACCGAACGGGAATGAAAAACTGTTTTTT.

V gene TRBV7-2 combines with J gene TRBJ1-6; 9 bases match TRBD1. V shed 4 bases, J shed 9 bases, and the junction held 7 bases outside the gene matches. This CDR3 region has 15 residues. Germline-derived CDR1 and CDR2 are SGHTA and FQGNSA. The CDR3 nucleotides are TGTGCCAGCAGCTCCGGGGGGACAGGGTCTTCACCCCTCCACTTT. Amino acids: CASSSGGTGSSPLHF.

The chain recombines TRBV5-4 with TRBJ2-2; D call uncertain. The V gene lost 0 bases and the J gene lost 8 bases, with 8 bases spanning the gap. Germline V gene lookup returns CDR1 SGHNT and CDR2 YYREEE (reference sequence). The CDR3 has 13 amino acids. CDR3 sequence: CASSLVGPGELFF. The CDR3 DNA follows: TGTGCCAGCAGCTTGGTGGGCCCGGGGGAGCTGTTTTTT.

The chain combines TRBV30 with TRBJ1-2; the D gene is possibly TRBD1 (5 bases). V lost 4 bases and J lost 8, with 20 bases in between. CDR1 GTSNPN and CDR2 SVGIG come from the germline V gene (reference sequence). CDR3 length: 14 amino acids. The CDR3 region is CAWTSGVLGAGYTF. CDR3 sequence (DNA): TGTGCCTGGACCTCAGGTGTGTTAGGGGCAGGCTACACCTTC.

This chain connects TRBV7-6 to TRBJ2-1, with 11 bases lining up with TRBD2. Germline V gene sequence: CDR1 SGHVS, CDR2 FNYEAQ. With V trimmed by 5 bases and J by 6 bases, 12 bases remained unmatched. There are 17 residues in the CDR3. CDR3 nucleotide sequence: TGTGCCAGCAGCCGTACGAATAGCGGGGGGGTTAGCAATGAGCAGTTCTTC. Its translation is CASSRTNSGGVSNEQFF.

The chain joins TRBV30 to TRBJ2-3; 10 positions agree with TRBD2. The CDR3 consists of 16 residues. After removal of 4 bases from V and 0 bases from J, the junction contained 7 bases not matched to a gene. Germline lookup yields CDR1 GTSNPN and CDR2 SVGIG (reference sequence). The CDR3 DNA sequence: TGTGCCTGGAAAACTAGCGGGGCCCCCAGCACAGATACGCAGTATTTT. Translation: CAWKTSGAPSTDTQYF.

The chain joins TRBV6-4 to TRBJ2-2, with 9 bases fitting TRBD2. This CDR3 spans 15 amino acids. The J segment lost 4 bases and the V segment lost 4 bases, leaving 4 bases of the junction unmatched. Germline-derived CDR1 and CDR2 are MRHNA and SNTAGT. The CDR3 DNA is TGTGCCAGCAGTGCCCTAGCGGGGAGCACCGGGGAGCTGTTTTTT. Translated, it gives CASSALAGSTGELFF.

The sample holds a few counts of this clone. The chain links TRBV2 to TRBJ2-7, with 8 bases aligning to TRBD1. Germline V gives CDR1 SNHLY, CDR2 FYNNEI. This CDR3 contains 13 residues. The V gene end was trimmed by 6 bases and the J gene end by 6 bases; junction bases not matched to a gene: 7. CDR3 sequence (DNA): TGTGCCAGCAGGCGGACAGGGTCGGCCGAGCAGTACTTC. Its translation: CASRRTGSAEQYF.

In DNA, the CDR3 is TGTGCCAGCAGGGTGAGGATGAACACTGAAGCTTTCTTT. Its protein product is CASRVRMNTEAFF. The J gene is TRBJ1-1, the V gene TRBV7-8; D not certain. This CDR3 region has 13 residues. In germline, CDR1 is SGHVS, CDR2 FQNEAQ. V was pared by 6 bases and J by 0 bases, with 8 bases between.

The chain uses TRBV19 and TRBJ1-5, with 7 bases identical to TRBD1. The length of the CDR3 is 14 residues. Germline V CDR1 and CDR2: LNHDA, SQIVND (reference sequence). After removal of 5 bases from V and 7 bases from J, the junction contained 8 bases not matched to a gene. CDR3 sequence (DNA): TGTGCCAGTAGTCGGGGACAGCAGCTGCAGCCCCAGCATTTT. Translation gives CASSRGQQLQPQHF.

This clone was seen a few times. The chain combines TRBV2 with TRBJ1-5, with a tentative D call TRBD1 (6 bases). CDR1 is SNHLY and CDR2 is FYNNEI in the germline V gene. The CDR3 extends over 15 amino acids. V lost 6 bases and J 2 bases, leaving 14 bases between the germline ends. Here the CDR3 DNA reads TGTGCCAGCAGCTTGGACAGAATGGGCAATCAGCCCCAGCATTTT. Its protein product is CASSLDRMGNQPQHF.

The genes are TRBV29-1 and TRBJ2-7; 8 bases fit TRBD1. Trimming removed 0 bases from V and 4 bases from J; junction bases left unmatched: 14. Germline V gives CDR1 SQVTM, CDR2 ANQGSEA. The CDR3 sequence is 17 residues long. The CDR3: CSVEDLAFRTGSYEQYF. DNA of the CDR3: TGCAGCGTTGAAGATCTAGCCTTTCGGACAGGGTCATACGAGCAGTACTTC.

CDR3 DNA: TGTGCCTGGACTCCCCCGCCGAGTGAGCAGTACTTC. It specifies CAWTPPPSEQYF. V usage is TRBV30 and J usage is TRBJ2-7; no definite D call. Trimming pared 4 bases from V and 7 bases from J, leaving 14 bases between. From germline, CDR1 is GTSNPN and CDR2 SVGIG (reference sequence). The CDR3 spans 12 residues.

The chain links TRBV5-6 to TRBJ1-4, with 8 bases fitting TRBD1. CDR1 SGHDT and CDR2 YYEEEE come from the germline V gene. The V segment lost 3 bases and the J segment 8 bases; nucleotides outside the gene matches: 9. The CDR3 runs 15 residues. CDR3 sequence reads: CASSWNQGAEEKLFF. The CDR3 DNA reads as TGTGCCAGCAGCTGGAACCAGGGGGCCGAGGAAAAACTGTTTTTT.

This clone occurred a few times. The gene calls are TRBV9 and TRBJ1-1; 8 bases agree with TRBD1. The CDR3 sequence is 16 residues long. Unmatched junction bases numbered 9, after V lost 2 bases and J lost 3 bases. The germline V gene encodes CDR1 SGDLS and CDR2 YYNGEE. This CDR3 is CASSVSGGASDTEAFF. The CDR3, as DNA: TGTGCCAGCAGCGTCTCAGGGGGCGCTTCGGACACTGAAGCTTTCTTT.

J is TRBJ1-2 and V is TRBV6-2 or TRBV6-3, with 7 bases that match TRBD1. The CDR3 extends over 13 amino acids. Germline assignment: CDR1 MNHEY and CDR2 SVGEGT. The junction had 2 bases not matched to a gene; V was cut back by 5 bases and J by 2 bases. CDR3 in DNA: TGTGCCAGCAGTGGGGGACAGAACTATGGCTACACCTTC. Its protein is CASSGGQNYGYTF.